Included here is one TCR beta chain sequence, with context. J gave up 8 bases and V 2 bases, and 7 bases lay outside the gene matches. The CDR3 loop spans 15 amino acids. The V gene's germline CDR1 is LGHNA and CDR2 YSLEER. TCRdb re-analysed the RT-PCR reads in MiXCR, keeping a single row per CDR3 protein. The table includes about 700,000 distinct CDR3 sequences, about 14% detected once. The chain uses TRBV4-3 and TRBJ1-4; 8 bases map to TRBD1. The clonotype originates from a female donor in good health, serving as a healthy control. Sequencing used memory CD4+ T cells from blood. CDR3 region: CASSQTDRVGEKLFF. The CDR3 nucleotides are TGCGCCAGCAGCCAAACGGACAGGGTCGGGGAAAAACTGTTTTTT.